The 8 T cell receptor beta chains below come from one sample, sequenced in a study of control samples from healthy donors and cancer patients. TCRdb's table, derived via immunoSEQ multiplex PCR, lists solely in-frame clones and lacks some. The sample has 190,000 or so clones; approximately 95% are singletons. Sequencing was done on a sample of blood. Receptor source: a man between 18 and 35 years old in good health.

The rearrangement links TRBV19 to TRBJ2-2, with D possibly being TRBD1 or TRBD2 (6 bases each). V shed 2 bases and J shed 7 bases, with 17 bases lying between them. Germline CDR1 reads LNHDA; CDR2 reads SQIVND (reference sequence). The CDR3 runs 16 residues. For the CDR3, the DNA is TGTGCCAGTAGTATACGAGGGGGGCACGACGGCGGGGAGCTGTTTTTT. This translates into CASSIRGGHDGGELFF.

This chain connects TRBV10-3 to TRBJ2-3, with D uncertain. In germline, CDR1 is ENHRY, CDR2 SYGVKD. CDR3 length: 13 residues. The V and J ends lost 0 bases and 11 bases respectively, with 12 bases between them. CDR3: CAISESIPGEQYF. CDR3 nucleotides: TGTGCCATCAGTGAGTCCATTCCTGGTGAGCAGTATTTT.

This clone has only one observation. The gene calls are TRBV19 and TRBJ1-2; D is unresolved. Germline loops: CDR1 LNHDA, CDR2 SQIVND (reference sequence). V was shortened by 1 base and J by 2 bases, with 11 bases between the two germline ends. CDR3 size: 15 residues. The CDR3 DNA reads TGTGCCAGTAGTATAGCTTTGAATGCGAACTATGGCTACACCTTC. Protein: CASSIALNANYGYTF.

The gene calls are TRBV10-3 and TRBJ1-2, with TRBD1 matching over 9 bases. V lost 8 bases to trimming and J lost 7 bases; unmatched junction nucleotides: 2. Germline V gene lookup returns CDR1 ENHRY and CDR2 SYGVKD. The CDR3 runs 11 residues. CDR3 residues: CAIGTGIGYTF. CDR3 in DNA: TGTGCCATCGGGACAGGGATTGGCTACACCTTC.

The chain carries TRBV30 and TRBJ2-5; 7 bases line up with TRBD2. CDR3 length: 16 residues. The V gene's germline CDR1 is GTSNPN and CDR2 SVGIG (reference sequence). The V and J ends lost 0 bases and 2 bases, in that order; junction bases with no gene match: 9. The CDR3 region has the DNA TGTGCCTGGAGTGTGGTGCGGGGGACCAGTCAAGAGACCCAGTACTTC. Its translation is CAWSVVRGTSQETQYF.

The chain couples TRBV28 to TRBJ1-2; TRBD1 agrees at 8 bases. Trimming took 4 bases from V and 0 from J; bases not matched to a gene: 7. Looked up from germline, CDR1 is MDHEN and CDR2 is SYDVKM. The CDR3 spans 16 residues. CDR3 region: CASSSRQGISNYGYTF. The CDR3 DNA reads as TGTGCCAGCAGTTCCCGACAGGGGATTTCTAACTATGGCTACACCTTC.

V usage is TRBV6-5 and J usage is TRBJ1-5, with TRBD1 as a possible D gene (5 bases). V shed 7 bases and J shed 4 bases, with 17 bases lying between them. Germline-derived CDR1 and CDR2 are MNHEY and SVGAGI. The CDR3 length is 15 residues. DNA for the CDR3: TGTGCCAGCACAGTTCAGGGTACCCTTAATCAGCCCCAGCATTTT. Protein: CASTVQGTLNQPQHF.

V and J are TRBV7-9 and TRBJ2-5; 13 bases fit TRBD2. After removal of 5 bases from V and 4 bases from J, the junction contained 4 bases not matched to a gene. This CDR3 has 15 residues. Germline V lookup: CDR1 SEHNR, CDR2 FQNEAQ (reference sequence). DNA for the CDR3: TGTGCCAGCAGCCTAGGACTAGCGGGGGCAGAGACCCAGTACTTC. Its translation: CASSLGLAGAETQYF.